This T cell receptor beta chain was identified in a study of OX40 agonist ivuxolimab in advanced cancers. Looking at the study overall: Ivuxolimab was a fully human IgG2 agonistic monoclonal antibody targeting the costimulatory receptor OX40 (CD134). Intravenous ivuxolimab was administered to patients every 2 weeks at six dose levels: 0.01, 0.1, 0.3, 1.5, 3 and 10 mg/kg. Among the approximately 54 dose-escalation patients, around 19 had hepatocellular carcinoma, approximately 15 melanoma, 9 renal cell carcinoma and 9 head and neck cancer. The dose-escalation cohort was 82.7% male with a mean age of approximately 59 years, ranging from 23 to 79. Prior anti-PD-1, anti-PD-L1 or anti-CTLA-4 therapy was permitted, and approximately 40% of dose-escalation patients had received checkpoint inhibitors. Three dose-escalation patients achieved partial responses, one with hepatocellular carcinoma and two with cutaneous melanoma. Peripheral TCRbeta sequencing was intended to test whether TCR sequence diversity was altered and clonal T-cell expansion was caused by ivuxolimab. The paper covers the monotherapy dose-escalation part of the phase I ivuxolimab trial, which included N ≈ 57 patients. Broader findings and caveats from the paper: At doses from 0.1 to 3.0 mg/kg, clonal expansion was seen in both CD4+ and CD8+ blood T cells between baseline and week 6. In the 0.1-3.0 mg/kg groups, partial responders had among the lowest normalized peripheral clonal expansion, particularly in CD8+ T cells. The antigen specificity of the peripheral T cells that underwent clonal expansion was not determined. After ivuxolimab, expanded clones were on average more numerous among CD8+ T cells than among CD4+ T cells. Low levels of normalized T-cell clonal expansion were also seen in some patients who did not respond.

Genomic DNA was extracted from sorted cells for sequencing of the TCRbeta CDR3 region. The immunoSEQ Assay was used to sequence the TCRbeta CDR3 regions. This is the immuneACCESS table as TCRdb keeps it, with only in-frame sequences that have V and J called. A part of the clones is gone; compared with another copy, unresolved V genes explain less than half, and the rest is unexplained. Counted in this sample were over 90,000 clones; approximately 94% of them appeared once. The ten largest make up about 0.18% of the sample. Turning to this clone: Its cognate antigen has yet to be identified. No base qualities exist here, and no much larger clone lies one base off it.

Patients with a history of autoimmune disease or receiving systemic immunosuppression were excluded from the trial. Peripheral blood for TCR sequencing was collected from all dose cohorts at baseline, on cycle 4 day 1, and on cycle 7 day 1. The samples were taken from a phase I, first-in-human, multicenter, open-label dose-escalation trial of ivuxolimab. Adults with locally advanced or metastatic melanoma, renal cell, hepatocellular, or head and neck squamous cell carcinoma were enrolled in the trial. Before TCR sequencing, CD4+ and CD8+ T cells were separately sorted from peripheral blood. The trim is 2 bases for V and 9 bases for J, with a gap of 14 bases between the germline ends. Including cysteine and phenylalanine, the CDR3 has 14 amino acids. Solely the CDR3 DNA is kept, with 42 bases framed from the first base. CDR1 and CDR2 (KGHSH, LQKENI) derive from the germline V gene.

The receptor comes from an adult with an advanced solid tumor such as melanoma, head and neck, liver or kidney cancer. The receptor chain draws on TRBV18 and TRBJ1-5; TRBD1 is perhaps the D gene, given 5 matching bases. The material was CD4+ or CD8+ T cells sorted from blood, obtained in a trial of the OX40 agonist ivuxolimab. The CDR3: CASSPRDGQGPQHF. The nucleotide sequence is TGTGCCAGCTCACCAAGGGACGGCCAGGGGCCCCAGCATTTT. When the CDR3 is completed using the reference TRBV18 and TRBJ1-5 genes on either side, the full variable domain is NAGVMQNPRHLVRRRGQEARLRCSPMKGHSHVYWYRQLPEEGLKFMVYLQKENIIDESGMPKERFSAEFPKEGPSILRIQQVVRGDSAAYFCASSPRDGQGPQHFGDGTRLSIL.